This T cell receptor (beta chain) originates from a study of CD8+ T cells in alopecia areata. Looking at the study overall: Oral tofacitinib (5 to 10 mg twice daily) was administered to treated patients. The study, taken as a whole, reports: Especially in alopecia totalis/universalis, lesional scalp showed greater clonality than normal scalp did. In scalp and blood, many expanded lesional clones persisted during tofacitinib. In patients, TCRs were shared less clearly than in mice, and HLA may possibly be involved.

cDNA prepared by RNA extraction and subsequent reverse transcription served as the template for sequencing. Profiling relied on immunoSEQ multiplex PCR, and the TCRdb table lists in-frame clones only, not all of them. The sample has fewer than 250,000 clones, about three fifths seen once; the top ten hold 1.3%. Treatment given: oral pan-JAK inhibitor, 5-10 mg twice daily. As concerns this clone: Its cognate antigen is unknown.

This CDR3 contains 14 residues. Germline V gene lookup returns CDR1 SGHKS and CDR2 YYEKEE (reference sequence). Trimming cost V 7 bases and J 5 bases, with 18 bases left between them. The clonotype originates from a human donor with alopecia areata. Sequenced material: CD4+ T cells sorted from blood, taken around week 50, from a patient treated with tofacitinib. The chain carries TRBV5-5 and TRBJ1-1; perhaps TRBD1 as D (6 bases). CDR3 region: CASSMRGSETEAFF. The CDR3 DNA reads as TGTGCCAGCTCCATGAGGGGGAGTGAAACTGAAGCTTTCTTT.